Listed here are 25 T cell receptor beta chains from one sample, sequenced in a study of graft-versus-host responses after intestinal transplantation. Assay: immunoSEQ multiplex PCR; the TCRdb copy retains only in-frame clones and omits some. The profile covers roughly 99,000 clones, with approximately 90% appearing a single time and roughly 0.71% taken by the ten largest. No antigen is known for these receptors. The sample was unstimulated CD4+ T cells sorted from spleen or lymph node cells, taken before transplant. All receptors derive from a human donor who was the organ donor for an intestinal transplant.

The V call is TRBV19, the J call TRBJ1-3; D not certain. The V end was cut by 5 bases, the J end by 0 bases, with 11 bases between. The germline V gene encodes CDR1 LNHDA and CDR2 SQIVND (reference sequence). The CDR3 extends over 15 amino acids. The CDR3 sequence: CASSLRTGSGNTIYF. The CDR3 coding sequence is TGTGCCAGTAGTTTGCGGACGGGCTCTGGAAACACCATATATTTT.

The chain recombines TRBV9 with TRBJ2-1, with D unclear. V lost 0 bases to trimming and J lost 0 bases, with 10 bases between them. CDR1 is SGDLS, CDR2 YYNGEE, per germline. This CDR3 has 16 residues. CDR3 DNA sequence: TGTGCCAGCAGCGTAGATATACCCAGCTCCTACAATGAGCAGTTCTTC. It yields the protein CASSVDIPSSYNEQFF.

This chain links TRBV7-8 with TRBJ2-3; D ambiguous. CDR1 and CDR2 from the germline V gene are SGHVS and FQNEAQ. Trimming pared 7 bases from V and 1 base from J, leaving 15 bases between. The CDR3 runs to 15 residues. The CDR3 DNA reads TGTGCCAGCACCCCCCCTGCGCTAGGCACAGATACGCAGTATTTT. As protein: CASTPPALGTDTQYF. Looking up the rest from reference TRBV7-8 and TRBJ2-3 gives the full variable domain: GAGVSQSPRYKVAKRGQDVALRCDPISGHVSLFWYQQALGQGPEFLTYFQNEAQLDKSGLPSDRFFAERPEGSVSTLKIQRTQQEDSAVYLCASTPPALGTDTQYFGPGTRLTVL.

This clone showed up just once. The rearrangement joins TRBV11-3 to TRBJ2-7; D possibly corresponds to TRBD2 (5 bases). CDR3 length equals 18 residues. Germline CDR1 is SGHNT and CDR2 is YENEEA. Trimming shortened V by 1 base and J by 0 bases, and 19 bases separated the two germline ends. CDR3 bases: TGTGCCAGCAGCTTAGTAAGGGCTGGAGGCGGTCTCTCCTACGAGCAGTACTTC. This translates into CASSLVRAGGGLSYEQYF.

The CDR3 coding sequence is TGTGCCAGCAGTCGCCAGACAGGGATGAACACTGAAGCTTTCTTT. Amino acids: CASSRQTGMNTEAFF. J is TRBJ1-1 and V is TRBV6-1; 7 bases are a match to TRBD1. V lost 5 bases, J lost 0 bases, and 6 bases stayed unmatched. CDR3 length: 15 residues. Per the germline V gene, CDR1 is MNHNS and CDR2 is SASEGT.

V gene TRBV6-1 combines with J gene TRBJ1-2; D uncertain. CDR1 and CDR2 from the germline V gene are MNHNS and SASEGT. V was cut by 5 bases and J by 7 bases, with 8 bases left in between. The CDR3 is 11 residues long. This CDR3 reads CASSYALGYTF. In nucleotides, the CDR3 is TGTGCCAGCAGTTATGCCCTTGGCTACACCTTC.

This clone is a singleton in its sample. The V and J genes are TRBV7-9 and TRBJ2-7; a weak D match, TRBD2 (6 bases). The germline gives CDR1 SEHNR, CDR2 FQNEAQ (reference sequence). The CDR3 is 14 residues long. V was cut by 3 bases and J by 6 bases, with 15 bases left in between. CDR3 DNA: TGTGCCAGCAGCTTCGGCGCGGGAATGCTCGAGCAGTACTTC. Its translation is CASSFGAGMLEQYF. The entire variable domain, with the rest obtained from reference TRBV7-9 and TRBJ2-7, is as follows: DTGVSQNPRHKITKRGQNVTFRCDPISEHNRLYWYRQTLGQGPEFLTYFQNEAQLEKSRLLSDRFSAERPKGSFSTLEIQRTEQGDSAMYLCASSFGAGMLEQYFGPGTRLTVT.

The rearrangement links TRBV30 to TRBJ1-2; the D is unclear. This CDR3 contains 13 residues. Deletions cut 2 bases from V and 4 bases from J, with 11 bases between. Germline values: CDR1 GTSNPN, CDR2 SVGIG (reference sequence). CDR3 residues: CAWSLVGSYGYTF. DNA for the CDR3: TGTGCCTGGAGTTTGGTGGGGAGCTATGGCTACACCTTC.

In DNA form, the CDR3 reads TGTGCCAGCTCCAAGGCCGGCCCCCAGGGCGAGCAGTACTTC. Protein: CASSKAGPQGEQYF. This rearrangement joins TRBV6-6 to TRBJ2-7; D may be TRBD1 (5 bases). Germline V gives CDR1 MNHNY, CDR2 SVGAGI (reference sequence). The CDR3 has 14 amino acids. Deletions cut 8 bases from V and 6 bases from J, with 20 bases between.

V usage is TRBV9 and J usage is TRBJ1-2; D perhaps matches TRBD1 (6 bases). CDR1 and CDR2 from the germline V gene are SGDLS and YYNGEE. Trimming took 0 bases from V and 3 from J, leaving 12 bases between them. The CDR3 contains 15 residues. CDR3 in amino acids: CASSVGSTGDYGYTF. In DNA, the CDR3 is TGTGCCAGCAGCGTAGGGTCGACAGGAGACTATGGCTACACCTTC.

The chain is built from TRBV4-1 and TRBJ2-7, with D perhaps TRBD1 (6 bases). The CDR3 loop spans 16 amino acids. Germline V CDR1 and CDR2: MGHRA, YSYEKL. The V end lost 1 base, the J end lost 6 bases, and 19 bases lay between the germline ends. Here the CDR3 DNA reads TGCGCCAGCAGCCAAGTGTCGCAGGGGTGGGTTCGCGAGCAGTACTTC. Translation gives CASSQVSQGWVREQYF.

This chain connects TRBV27 to TRBJ2-2, with D tentatively TRBD1 or TRBD2 (5 bases each). Germline loops: CDR1 MNHEY, CDR2 SMNVEV (reference sequence). V lost 8 bases to trimming and J lost 0 bases, with 7 bases between them. The CDR3 runs to 13 residues. The CDR3 nucleotides are TGTGCCAGCGGGACGGCGAACACCGGGGAGCTGTTTTTT. This gives the protein CASGTANTGELFF.

The count of this clone is one. J is TRBJ1-1 and V is TRBV5-8; 8 bases match TRBD1. V gave up 0 bases and J gave up 5 bases; unmatched junction bases: 9. This CDR3 has 16 amino acids. The germline CDR1 and CDR2 sequences are SGHTS and YDEGEE. The CDR3 protein is CASSLEGRGRKTEAFF. The CDR3 bases are TGTGCCAGCAGCTTGGAAGGCAGGGGGCGCAAGACTGAAGCTTTCTTT.

The rearrangement joins TRBV21-1 to TRBJ2-1; the D call in the table, TRBD2, was not verified against the DNA. TRBV21-1 represents a pseudogene. CDR3 length: 16 residues. The CDR3 reads CASSLRDRSSYNEQFF. The DNA for the CDR3 is TGTGCCAGCAGCTTAAGAGACCGGAGCTCCTACAATGAGCAGTTCTTC.

This rearrangement joins TRBV29-1 to TRBJ2-4; D possibly uses TRBD1 or TRBD2 (6 bases each). V was clipped by 7 bases and J by 7 bases, with 17 bases between them. The CDR3 consists of 13 residues. CDR1 SQVTM and CDR2 ANQGSEA come from the germline V gene. The CDR3 sequence: CSGGHIGGNIQYF. The CDR3 coding sequence is TGCAGCGGCGGGCATATAGGGGGGAACATTCAGTACTTC.

The rearrangement uses TRBV5-4 and TRBJ2-2; TRBD2 aligns across 7 bases. The CDR3 extends over 12 amino acids. The V and J ends lost 4 bases and 7 bases, in that order; junction bases with no gene match: 1. Germline assignment: CDR1 SGHNT and CDR2 YYREEE (reference sequence). In DNA form, the CDR3 reads TGTGCCAGCAGCACTAGCGACGGGGAGCTGTTTTTT. This sequence encodes CASSTSDGELFF.

This clone was counted a single time. V is TRBV18 and J is TRBJ2-5; D unclear. Germline V gene data show CDR1 as KGHSH and CDR2 as LQKENI. V was clipped by 3 bases and J by 5 bases, with 13 bases between them. The CDR3 has 14 amino acids. As DNA, the CDR3 is TGTGCCAGCTCACCCGGAAGACCTCTTGAGACCCAGTACTTC. Encoded protein: CASSPGRPLETQYF. The whole variable domain, remainder taken from reference TRBV18 and TRBJ2-5, is NAGVMQNPRHLVRRRGQEARLRCSPMKGHSHVYWYRQLPEEGLKFMVYLQKENIIDESGMPKERFSAEFPKEGPSILRIQQVVRGDSAAYFCASSPGRPLETQYFGPGTRLLVL.

The V and J genes are TRBV5-1 and TRBJ2-4; unclear D gene. V lost 4 bases to trimming and J lost 5 bases, with 16 bases between them. The CDR3 spans 15 residues. Per germline, CDR1 SGHRS and CDR2 YFSETQ. The CDR3 DNA reads TGCGCCAGCAGCCGCGGACCTTCCCTCGAAAACATTCAGTACTTC. Translating it yields CASSRGPSLENIQYF. Based on the CDR3 plus reference TRBV5-1 and TRBJ2-4, the full variable domain is KAGVTQTPRYLIKTRGQQVTLSCSPISGHRSVSWYQQTPGQGLQFLFEYFSETQRNKGNFPGRFSGRQFSNSRSEMNVSTLELGDSALYLCASSRGPSLENIQYFGAGTRLSVL.

The chain uses TRBV7-8 and TRBJ1-2; D remains unclear. The CDR3 loop spans 12 amino acids. V was clipped by 2 bases and J by 4 bases, with 5 bases between them. Germline V gene lookup returns CDR1 SGHVS and CDR2 FQNEAQ. CDR3 nucleotides: TGTGCCAGCAGCTTATATCGCTATGGCTACACCTTC. Translating it yields CASSLYRYGYTF.

This rearrangement joins TRBV10-1 to TRBJ2-4; D unclear. From germline, CDR1 is WNHNN and CDR2 SYGVQD (reference sequence). The CDR3 has 15 residues. V was pared by 2 bases and J by 0 bases, with 8 bases between. As DNA, the CDR3 is TGCGCCAGCAGTGAGGCCAGGAGAGCCAAAAACATTCAGTACTTC. Protein: CASSEARRAKNIQYF.

The chain has TRBV19 and TRBJ1-4; the D gene is possibly TRBD1 (6 bases). With 3 bases removed from V and 8 bases from J, the gap between germline ends came to 16 bases. The germline gives CDR1 LNHDA, CDR2 SQIVND (reference sequence). This CDR3 comprises 15 residues. The CDR3 loop is CASSIGNRVGEKLFF. As DNA, the CDR3 is TGTGCCAGTAGTATCGGAAACAGGGTCGGAGAAAAACTGTTTTTT.

This rearrangement joins TRBV4-1 to TRBJ1-1; a possible D gene is TRBD1 (5 bases). This CDR3 region has 13 residues. V lost 7 bases to trimming and J lost 3 bases, with 12 bases between them. Germline V gene lookup returns CDR1 MGHRA and CDR2 YSYEKL. The CDR3 reads CASMRPGHTEAFF. Written as DNA, the CDR3 is TGCGCCAGCATGCGCCCAGGGCACACTGAAGCTTTCTTT.

The chain links TRBV5-1 to TRBJ2-1; TRBD2 aligns across 7 bases. The CDR3 length is 15 residues. CDR1 is SGHRS, CDR2 YFSETQ, per germline. With V trimmed by 1 base and J by 8 bases, 9 bases remained unmatched. CDR3 in amino acids: CASSLLGLIQDEQFF. The CDR3 coding sequence is TGCGCCAGCAGCTTGCTGGGACTAATACAAGATGAGCAGTTCTTC.

This clone was counted only a few times. V gene TRBV28 combines with J gene TRBJ2-1; D remains unclear. Germline loops: CDR1 MDHEN, CDR2 SYDVKM. Trimming took off 6 bases at V and 2 bases at J, with 5 bases between the two ends. The CDR3 length is 12 residues. The CDR3 DNA follows: TGTGCCAGCAGCCCAGCCTACAATGAGCAGTTCTTC. It codes for CASSPAYNEQFF.

J is TRBJ1-1 and V is TRBV7-9; TRBD1 agrees at 8 bases. This CDR3 has 16 amino acids. Trimming took 0 bases from V and 5 from J; bases not matched to a gene: 8. From germline, CDR1 is SEHNR and CDR2 FQNEAQ (reference sequence). The CDR3 coding sequence is TGTGCCAGCAGCTTAGCGCTCGGCAGGGGGCGTACTGAAGCTTTCTTT. Its protein product is CASSLALGRGRTEAFF. The full variable domain, its missing parts supplied by reference TRBV7-9 and TRBJ1-1, is DTGVSQNPRHKITKRGQNVTFRCDPISEHNRLYWYRQTLGQGPEFLTYFQNEAQLEKSRLLSDRFSAERPKGSFSTLEIQRTEQGDSAMYLCASSLALGRGRTEAFFGQGTRLTVV.